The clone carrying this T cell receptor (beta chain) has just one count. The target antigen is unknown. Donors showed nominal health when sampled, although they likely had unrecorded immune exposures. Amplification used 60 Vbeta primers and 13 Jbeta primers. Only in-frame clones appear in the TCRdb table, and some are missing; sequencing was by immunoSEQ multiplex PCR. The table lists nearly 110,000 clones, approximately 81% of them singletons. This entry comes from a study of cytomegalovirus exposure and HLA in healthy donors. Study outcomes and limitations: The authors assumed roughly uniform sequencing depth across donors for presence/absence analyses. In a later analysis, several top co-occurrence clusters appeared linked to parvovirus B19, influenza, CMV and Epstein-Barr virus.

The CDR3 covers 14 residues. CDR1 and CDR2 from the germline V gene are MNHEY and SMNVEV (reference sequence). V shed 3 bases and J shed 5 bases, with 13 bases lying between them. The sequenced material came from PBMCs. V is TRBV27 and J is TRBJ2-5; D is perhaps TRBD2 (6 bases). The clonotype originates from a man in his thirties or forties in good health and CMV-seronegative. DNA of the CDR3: TGTGCCAGCAGTTTGCGGGACGTCAGGGAGACCCAGTACTTC. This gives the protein CASSLRDVRETQYF.